Sequencing of this T cell receptor beta chain was carried out in a study of T cells in Graves' hyperthyroidism and ophthalmopathy. Regarding the study as a whole: Most thyroid clonotypes with frequency above 0.001 were detected in blood. The authors' 13 V-J model separated ophthalmopathy from stable hyperthyroidism.

This clonotype turned up a few times. What it binds is unknown. TCR beta CDR3 regions were amplified from RNA transcripts. First-round RT-PCR with HTBI primers amplified the TCR CDR3 region. TCRdb redid the calling of the multiplex PCR reads with MiXCR, one entry per CDR3 protein. The table shows about 770,000 distinct CDR3 sequences, with around 20% occurring only once. This CDR3 spans 13 amino acids. CDR1 is MNHEY, CDR2 SMNVEV, per germline (reference sequence). Between the trimmed V and J ends, which lost 5 bases and 3 bases, there was a span of 11 bases. Patients aged 18 to 65 with hyperthyroidism were newly diagnosed, with duration under 2 months.

Sequencing was done on a sample of blood. The sequence came from a woman in her forties or fifties with Graves' hyperthyroidism that later progressed to Graves' ophthalmopathy. The chain has TRBV27 and TRBJ2-7; TRBD2 might be the D (6 bases). CDR3 protein: CASSRGEDYEQYF. The CDR3 bases are TGTGCCAGCAGTCGCGGGGAGGACTACGAGCAGTACTTC.